Many counts were recorded for the clone carrying this T cell receptor (beta chain). Its specificity is unknown. The CDR3 has 19 amino acids. Germline CDR1 is SEHNR and CDR2 is FQNEAQ (reference sequence). Trimming took 5 bases from V and 1 from J; bases not matched to a gene: 11. TCR beta CDR3 sequences were amplified from RNA transcripts. Initially, a first-round RT-PCR of the TCR CDR3 employed the HTBI primer set. A single record per CDR3 protein comes from TCRdb applying MiXCR to the multiplex PCR reads. The table lists about 360,000 distinct CDR3 sequences, roughly an eighth of them singletons. The data stem from a study of T cells in Graves' hyperthyroidism and ophthalmopathy. Clinicians diagnosed patients from clinical symptoms, serum thyroxine and TRAb, thyroid ultrasound and orbital computed tomography. Overall study results and limits: Blood also contained most expanded thyroid clonotypes above 0.001. It was a median around seven months before onset that the model predicted ophthalmopathy.

This sequence was found in a woman aged 18-30 years with Graves' hyperthyroidism. This chain uses TRBV7-9 with TRBJ2-1, with TRBD2 matching 13 bases. Material: blood. CDR3 region: CASSPPPTSGGASYNEQFF. The CDR3, as DNA: TGTGCCAGCAGCCCCCCTCCCACTAGCGGGGGGGCTTCCTACAATGAGCAGTTCTTC.